A single sample gave rise to the 21 T cell receptor beta chains below, sequenced in a study of T cells in localized non-small cell lung cancer. Profiled with immunoSEQ multiplex PCR; TCRdb holds only in-frame clones, not every one. Of 2,500 to 3,000 clones detected, roughly 32% appear once; the ten largest clones hold about 21%. The sequences come from lung tumor tissue, collected before any cancer treatment. Receptors were obtained from a female donor older than 55 with stage II squamous cell lung carcinoma.

This clone occurred a few times. The rearrangement links TRBV18 to TRBJ1-2; D is undetermined. The V gene's germline CDR1 is KGHSH and CDR2 LQKENI. This CDR3 has 12 residues. V lost 6 bases, J lost 8 bases, and 13 bases lay in between. CDR3 region: CASSPSGEGYTF. The CDR3 bases are TGTGCCAGCTCGCCTAGTGGGGAGGGCTACACCTTC.

V and J are TRBV30 and TRBJ2-7; 12 bases match TRBD1. V dropped 3 bases and J dropped 12; count of bases not matched to a gene: 12. The germline gives CDR1 GTSNPN, CDR2 SVGIG (reference sequence). The CDR3 totals 14 residues. CDR3 bases: TGTGCCTGGAGGGAACCCGGGACAGGGGGCGAAGGGTACTTC. It codes for CAWREPGTGGEGYF.

CDR3 DNA sequence: TGCGCCAGCAGATCTCAGGGGGTAACCGGGGAGCTGTTTTTT. Translation gives CASRSQGVTGELFF. The V gene is TRBV10-2, the J gene TRBJ2-2; TRBD1 matches 7 bases. CDR1 WSHSY and CDR2 SAAADI come from the germline V gene. The CDR3 length is 14 residues. The V and J ends lost 6 bases and 5 bases, in that order; junction bases with no gene match: 6.

The chain carries TRBV18 and TRBJ2-7; TRBD2 matches at 7 bases. The CDR3 extends over 14 amino acids. Looked up from germline, CDR1 is KGHSH and CDR2 is LQKENI. After removal of 1 base from V and 5 bases from J, the junction contained 5 bases not matched to a gene. The CDR3 is CASSPRGGSDEQYF. The CDR3 region has the DNA TGTGCCAGCTCACCACGGGGGGGAAGCGACGAGCAGTACTTC.

By sample fraction, this clone is medium-sized. The rearrangement links TRBV10-3 to TRBJ1-5; 10 positions agree with TRBD1. The CDR3 spans 15 residues. V shed 2 bases, J shed 2 bases, and the junction held 0 bases outside the gene matches. Germline V gives CDR1 ENHRY, CDR2 SYGVKD. CDR3 loop: CAISEGQGGNQPQHF. The CDR3 DNA sequence: TGTGCCATCAGTGAGGGACAGGGGGGCAATCAGCCCCAGCATTTT.

In this sample, this clone is medium-sized. The V gene is TRBV6-8, the J gene TRBJ2-2, with D possibly matching TRBD1 (6 bases). There are 16 residues in the CDR3. CDR1 MNHGY and CDR2 SAAAGT come from the germline V gene. The ends were cut back, 5 bases at V and 3 bases at J, with 16 bases in the middle. CDR3 protein: CASSALQGKDTGELFF. As DNA, the CDR3 is TGTGCCAGCAGTGCGCTACAGGGAAAGGACACCGGGGAGCTGTTTTTT.

By sample share, this clone is medium-sized. V is TRBV7-2 and J is TRBJ2-7; D perhaps matches TRBD2 (6 bases). Trimming stripped 5 bases from V and 6 bases from J, with 14 bases between. The CDR3 runs to 13 residues. Germline CDR1 is SGHTA and CDR2 is FQGNSA. Here the CDR3 reads CASSPWVGSEQYF. Written as DNA, the CDR3 is TGTGCCAGCAGCCCCTGGGTCGGGAGCGAGCAGTACTTC.

The CDR3 here is CAIRTGPNQPQHF. The DNA for the CDR3 is TGTGCCATCCGGACAGGTCCCAATCAGCCCCAGCATTTT. V and J are TRBV6-8 and TRBJ1-5, with 7 bases identical to TRBD1. The CDR3 sequence is 13 residues long. Germline V lookup: CDR1 MNHGY, CDR2 SAAAGT. Trimming removed 10 bases from V and 3 bases from J; junction bases left unmatched: 6.

This clone was observed a few times. The CDR3 here is CASSPRREGELFF. CDR3 in DNA: TGTGCCAGCAGCCCGCGCAGGGAGGGGGAGCTGTTTTTT. The chain carries TRBV9 and TRBJ2-2; D tentatively fits TRBD1 or TRBD2 (5 bases each). Trimming left V 4 bases short and J 8 bases short, with 12 bases between. Germline CDR1 and CDR2: SGDLS and YYNGEE. The CDR3 is 13 residues long.

This chain links TRBV6-8 with TRBJ1-5; no firm D call. CDR3 length: 15 residues. With 4 bases removed from V and 6 bases from J, the gap between germline ends came to 16 bases. Germline V gene sequence: CDR1 MNHGY, CDR2 SAAAGT. CDR3 nucleotide sequence: TGTGCCAGCAGTTTAAGGGTTGAGGGAAGTCAGCCCCAGCATTTT. This sequence encodes CASSLRVEGSQPQHF.

This clone was detected only a few times. This rearrangement joins TRBV25-1 to TRBJ1-2; D is uncertain. The germline V and J ends were trimmed by 1 base and 6 bases, with 9 bases remaining between them. Germline-derived CDR1 and CDR2 are MGHDK and SYGVNS. This CDR3 has 13 residues. The CDR3 coding sequence is TGTGCCAGCAGTGAATCTCACAGAAATGGCTACACCTTC. It specifies CASSESHRNGYTF.

This sequence joins TRBV19 and TRBJ2-6, with a tentative D call TRBD2 (6 bases). CDR3 length: 18 amino acids. Germline lookup yields CDR1 LNHDA and CDR2 SQIVND (reference sequence). Trimming stripped 7 bases from V and 1 base from J, with 20 bases between. CDR3 nucleotides: TGTGCCAGTAAGGCAACCGCGACTAGAGGTTCTGGGGCCAACGTCCTGACTTTC. Protein product: CASKATATRGSGANVLTF.

This chain uses TRBV11-3 with TRBJ1-5; 7 nucleotides line up with TRBD1. V lost 2 bases and J lost 2; bases outside the gene matches: 3. This CDR3 is 15 amino acids long. CDR1 is SGHNT, CDR2 YENEEA, per germline. The CDR3, as DNA: TGTGCCAGCAGCTTAAGTACAGGGGGCAATCAGCCCCAGCATTTT. This gives the protein CASSLSTGGNQPQHF.

The chain uses TRBV18 and TRBJ1-1; 7 bases are shared with TRBD1. The CDR3 is 15 residues long. The V segment lost 4 bases and the J segment 1 base; nucleotides outside the gene matches: 6. CDR1 is KGHSH and CDR2 is LQKENI in the germline V gene. The CDR3 loop reads CASSRGQLGNTEAFF. The CDR3 DNA is TGTGCCAGCTCACGGGGACAGCTGGGGAACACTGAAGCTTTCTTT.

This clone was seen a handful of times. The chain joins TRBV28 to TRBJ1-1, with D unresolved. The V and J ends lost 2 bases and 0 bases respectively, with 1 base between them. This CDR3 is 12 amino acids long. Germline V gene data show CDR1 as MDHEN and CDR2 as SYDVKM. This CDR3 reads CASSLMNTEAFF. The CDR3, as DNA: TGTGCCAGCAGTTTAATGAACACTGAAGCTTTCTTT.

This clone is categorized as medium-sized. The chain joins TRBV11-3 to TRBJ1-2, with no clear D. The CDR3 loop spans 16 amino acids. Per germline, CDR1 SGHNT and CDR2 YENEEA. V shed 5 bases and J shed 8 bases, with 24 bases lying between them. CDR3 sequence: CASSALPGLLALGYTF. CDR3 in DNA: TGTGCCAGCAGCGCTTTACCGGGCCTCCTAGCTCTAGGCTACACCTTC.

The rearrangement joins TRBV11-3 to TRBJ1-1; 9 nucleotides align to TRBD1. V trimming: 4 bases; J trimming: 4 bases; junction bases outside the gene matches: 4. Germline lookup yields CDR1 SGHNT and CDR2 YENEEA. The CDR3 contains 14 residues. The CDR3 is CASSSRQGGTEAFF. The CDR3 DNA reads as TGTGCCAGCAGCTCCCGACAGGGGGGCACTGAAGCTTTCTTT.

Judged by abundance, this clone is medium-sized. V and J are TRBV11-3 and TRBJ1-2; possible D gene TRBD1, 6 bases. The CDR3 is 15 amino acids. With 4 bases removed from V and 3 bases from J, the gap between germline ends came to 15 bases. Germline-derived CDR1 and CDR2 are SGHNT and YENEEA. The CDR3 DNA sequence: TGTGCCAGCAGCTCGTTCCAGACAGGCGACTATGGCTACACCTTC. It yields the protein CASSSFQTGDYGYTF.

The chain combines TRBV19 with TRBJ1-5, with D tentatively TRBD1 (6 bases). The germline V gene has CDR1 LNHDA and CDR2 SQIVND (reference sequence). This CDR3 contains 14 residues. V was cut by 6 bases and J by 4 bases, with 13 bases left in between. As DNA, the CDR3 is TGTGCCAGTAGATCGGGACAAGTAAATCAGCCCCAGCATTTT. Protein: CASRSGQVNQPQHF.

This chain joins TRBV28 and TRBJ2-3; perhaps TRBD2 as D (6 bases). V was pared by 8 bases and J by 0 bases, with 18 bases between. Germline loops: CDR1 MDHEN, CDR2 SYDVKM. This CDR3 has 16 residues. The chain's CDR3 is CASPPSTSYSTDTQYF. The CDR3 nucleotides are TGTGCCAGCCCTCCGTCGACTAGTTATAGCACAGATACGCAGTATTTT.

This chain links TRBV19 with TRBJ2-1; 14 bases are a match to TRBD2. The CDR3 contains 14 residues. CDR1 is LNHDA and CDR2 is SQIVND in the germline V gene (reference sequence). Trimming removed 10 bases from V and 6 bases from J; junction bases left unmatched: 5. In nucleotides, the CDR3 is TGTGCCACCAAGACTAGCGGGGGGGTCAATGAGCAGTTCTTC. Translating gives CATKTSGGVNEQFF.